The clone carrying this TCR beta chain appeared a few times. This record belongs to a study of T-cell reconstitution after alpha-beta-depleted transplantation in children. The V and J ends lost 6 bases and 0 bases respectively, with 15 bases between them. From germline, CDR1 is SQVTM and CDR2 ANQGSEA. The length of the CDR3 is 15 residues. A TCRbeta library incorporating unique molecular identifiers was prepared. TCRdb processed the PCR reads anew with MiXCR; each CDR3 protein has one entry. The profile covers 330,000 or so distinct CDR3 sequences, with 10% appearing a single time and roughly 2.5% taken by the ten largest.

The sequence was obtained from a human donor who donated a stem cell graft to a child with acute lymphoblastic leukemia. The material sequenced was PBMCs from the stem cell graft donor, taken from the stem cell graft. This chain joins TRBV29-1 and TRBJ2-4, with D possibly being TRBD2 (6 bases). DNA of the CDR3: TGCAGCGTCGCCGTTCAGGGACTAGCCAAAAACATTCAGTACTTC. Amino acid sequence: CSVAVQGLAKNIQYF.